The 2 T cell receptor beta chains listed next were all sequenced from one sample in a study of Ad26.COV2.S vaccination and SARS-CoV-2 variants. This sample's treatment: roughly 19 received Ad26.COV2.S at low or high dose, single or two shots; about 5 received placebo; per-sample allocation not given. After the first vaccine or placebo injection, samples were drawn on day 63. Some clones are missing from TCRdb's copy, which holds only in-frame ones; the method was immunoSEQ multiplex PCR. Here the sample spans about 250,000 clones, around 85% being singletons. The sequenced sample was peripheral blood, obtained in a trial of Ad26.COV2.S vaccine versus placebo. The receptors come from a person aged 18 to 65 who received the Ad26.COV2.S COVID-19 vaccine or a placebo.

V is TRBV27 and J is TRBJ2-5, with D hard to call. Trimming cost V 2 bases and J 5 bases, with 3 bases left between them. The CDR3 extends over 11 amino acids. The germline gives CDR1 MNHEY, CDR2 SMNVEV (reference sequence). CDR3 sequence (DNA): TGTGCCAGCAGTTTAAGGGAGACCCAGTACTTC. It encodes CASSLRETQYF.

The J gene is TRBJ1-5, the V gene TRBV15; D is unresolved. CDR3 size: 15 residues. V lost 1 base and J lost 0, with 7 bases in between. CDR1 LNHNV and CDR2 YYDKDF come from the germline V gene (reference sequence). The CDR3 region has the DNA TGTGCCACCAGCAGAGTGTCAAATAGCAATCAGCCCCAGCATTTT. This sequence encodes CATSRVSNSNQPQHF.